Listed below are T cell receptor beta chains from one sample, sequenced in a study of shared T cell receptors in the human thymus. Libraries were prepared by immunoSEQ multiplex PCR; TCRdb keeps only in-frame clonotypes and omits some of them. The data contain about 500,000 clones, more than 75% of them singletons. These data were also reused for a study on human thymus T cells.

Sequenced sample: thymocytes. Source of these receptors: a boy younger than two with a congenital heart defect. Both conserved end residues are trimmed from each CDR3.

TRBV5-5,ASSHGAGCYEQY
TRBV5-4,ASSLSGTLNYGYT
TRBV5-8,ASSLLGQGKNQPQH
TRBV5-4,ASSPGQGANGYT
TRBV12-5,ASGLVPGRDTIY
TRBV27,ASRQGQGNSYEQY
TRBV10-3,AITEGTPLGGELF
TRBV27,ASKGREGLQETQY
TRBV27,ASSIPGQTTDTQY
TRBV9,ASSASSFRDRGGRGYEQY
TRBV7-2,ASSQTGFGQETQY
TRBV30,ACPNRGHNEQF
TRBV10-3,AISDYLWDRGDYGYT
TRBV19,ASGQGSNQPQH
TRBV2,ASSEVGGRREQY
TRBV28,ASSSAVNTEAF
TRBV7-8,ASSFGTVGELF
TRBV4-3,ASSHTTGGNGYT
TRBV27,ASSRTLTATQY
TRBV30,AWSVRFSLREKLF
TRBV7-9,ASSKRGGASLGLLDEQF
TRBV6-1,ASSTANPAEAF
TRBV29-1,SAGQGMAF
TRBV6-5,ASSPSGQGAGEQY